This is a list of T cell receptor beta chains from one sample in a study of regulatory T cells in long-lasting Graves disease. TCRdb processed the multiplex PCR reads anew with MiXCR; each CDR3 protein has one entry. Altogether over 350,000 distinct CDR3 sequences are present, 15% being singletons, with the ten largest covering approximately 7.6%. Separately, the same data were catalogued under a study of T cells in Graves' hyperthyroidism and ophthalmopathy.

The source was peripheral blood mononuclear cells (PBMCs), collected at new diagnosis, from a patient treated with antithyroid drugs. These receptor sequences come from a middle-aged woman with Graves disease. The CDR3 runs from the conserved cysteine through the conserved F or W. D genes are given only for firm matches. Rows give clone size only sometimes, using once, few, many, or a class for an expanded clone.

V: TRBV28
length: 20
D: TRBD2
size: many
J: TRBJ2-2
DNA: TGTGCCAGCACCGTAAGGGATCTAGCGGGAGCCGCTAGGGACACCGGGGAGCTGTTTTTT
CDR3: CASTVRDLAGAARDTGELFF

V: TRBV29-1
length: 13
D: -
size: few
J: TRBJ1-5
DNA: TGCAGCGTTGAGACAGCAGACAATCAGCCCCAGCATTTT
CDR3: CSVETADNQPQHF

V: TRBV20-1
length: 15
D: -
size: -
J: TRBJ1-5
DNA: TGCAGTGCTAGAGATAGGTTTGGGAGCAATCAGCCCCAGCATTTT
CDR3: CSARDRFGSNQPQHF

V: TRBV12-3/TRBV12-4
length: 15
D: TRBD1
size: many
J: TRBJ2-1
DNA: TGTGCCAGCAGTACGGACAGGGACTCCTACAATGAGCAGTTCTTC
CDR3: CASSTDRDSYNEQFF

V: TRBV20-1
length: 14
D: TRBD1
size: -
J: TRBJ2-7
DNA: TGCAGTGCTACCCGGACAGGGGGCTTCTACGAGCAGTACTTC
CDR3: CSATRTGGFYEQYF

V: TRBV14
length: 19
D: -
size: -
J: TRBJ1-1
DNA: TGTGCCAGCAGCCAAGATTTAACCAGGATTTACCATGGGGACACTGAAGCTTTCTTT
CDR3: CASSQDLTRIYHGDTEAFF

V: TRBV2
length: 15
D: TRBD1
size: many
J: TRBJ2-2
DNA: TGTGCCAGCAGTGAAGGACAGGGTGACACCGGGGAGCTGTTTTTT
CDR3: CASSEGQGDTGELFF

V: TRBV6-2/TRBV6-3
length: 14
D: -
size: -
J: TRBJ2-1
DNA: TGTGCCAGCAGTTACTCGCTGCGGTGGGATGAGCAGTTCTTC
CDR3: CASSYSLRWDEQFF

V: TRBV28
length: 13
D: -
size: many
J: TRBJ2-1
DNA: TGTGCCAGCAATGAGCCAGTTGGTGATGAGCAGTTCTTC
CDR3: CASNEPVGDEQFF

V: TRBV5-4
length: 15
D: -
size: -
J: TRBJ2-1
DNA: TGTGCCAGCAGCTTTTCGTTAGGGGCGGTCGATGAGCAGTTCTTC
CDR3: CASSFSLGAVDEQFF

V: TRBV20-1
length: 12
D: -
size: -
J: TRBJ2-7
DNA: TGCAGTGCCCAACCTAAAGACTACGAGCAGTACTTC
CDR3: CSAQPKDYEQYF

V: TRBV6-5
length: 19
D: TRBD1
size: -
J: TRBJ2-2
DNA: TGTGCCAGCAGTTATTCCGAGGACAGGGGAATAGGGGACACCGGGGAGCTGTTTTTT
CDR3: CASSYSEDRGIGDTGELFF

V: TRBV7-8
length: 16
D: -
size: -
J: TRBJ2-3
DNA: TGTGCCAGCAGCTTAGGCTTGGGGTTGGGAACAGATACGCAGTATTTT
CDR3: CASSLGLGLGTDTQYF

V: TRBV11-2
length: 16
D: -
size: few
J: TRBJ2-5
DNA: TGTGCCAGCAGCTTATATGAAGGGGGGGTTTGGGAGACCCAGTACTTC
CDR3: CASSLYEGGVWETQYF

V: TRBV7-9
length: 18
D: -
size: few
J: TRBJ1-3
DNA: TGTGCCAGCAGCTTTTCCACCCTCGGGCGGACCTCTGGAAACACCATATATTTT
CDR3: CASSFSTLGRTSGNTIYF

V: TRBV6-5
length: 17
D: TRBD2
size: few
J: TRBJ2-1
DNA: TGTGCCAGCAGTTACTCGCGCGGGAGGAGGCCCTACAATGAGCAGTTCTTC
CDR3: CASSYSRGRRPYNEQFF

V: TRBV19
length: 14
D: -
size: many
J: TRBJ2-7
DNA: TGTGCCAGTAGTACACGAGAGCCTCCTTACGAGCAGTACTTC
CDR3: CASSTREPPYEQYF

V: TRBV13
length: 15
D: -
size: many
J: TRBJ2-1
DNA: TGTGCCAGCAGCGAAGGGGGTAGCTCCTACAATGAGCAGTTCTTC
CDR3: CASSEGGSSYNEQFF

V: TRBV7-8
length: 15
D: -
size: -
J: TRBJ1-4
DNA: TGTGCCAGCAGCTTATTGTGGGGGGCTTCTGAAAAACTGTTTTTT
CDR3: CASSLLWGASEKLFF

V: TRBV11-2
length: 15
D: TRBD2
size: many
J: TRBJ2-1
DNA: TGTGCCAGCAGTTCTAGCGGGAGCTCCTACAATGAGCAGTTCTTC
CDR3: CASSSSGSSYNEQFF

V: TRBV28
length: 15
D: -
size: few
J: TRBJ1-1
DNA: TGTGCCAGCAGTTTCCCGGTGGGAATGGGCACTGAAGCTTTCTTT
CDR3: CASSFPVGMGTEAFF

V: TRBV29-1
length: 15
D: TRBD1
size: many
J: TRBJ2-7
DNA: TGCAGCGTAAAGCGATCGTCGGGACAGAGATACGAGCAGTACTTC
CDR3: CSVKRSSGQRYEQYF

V: TRBV5-4
length: 16
D: -
size: -
J: TRBJ1-4
DNA: TGTGCCAGCAGCCAGGACCCTATGGTATCTAATGAAAAACTGTTTTTT
CDR3: CASSQDPMVSNEKLFF

V: TRBV6-5
length: 17
D: TRBD1
size: -
J: TRBJ1-5
DNA: TGTGCCAGCAGTTACCGGACAGGGGACTTGGGACATCAGCCCCAGCATTTT
CDR3: CASSYRTGDLGHQPQHF

V: TRBV10-3
length: 11
D: -
size: many
J: TRBJ1-1
DNA: TGTGCCATCAGGGGCCCGGGGGATGCTTTCTTT
CDR3: CAIRGPGDAFF

V: TRBV19
length: 17
D: -
size: few
J: TRBJ1-6
DNA: TGTGCCAGTAGTCGATCTGACAGAGGTGCGGGGAATTCACCCCTCCACTTT
CDR3: CASSRSDRGAGNSPLHF

V: TRBV6-1
length: 15
D: -
size: few
J: TRBJ1-5
DNA: TGTGCCAGCAGGTCGGACCGGGACGGTATCAGGCCAGGGCATTTT
CDR3: CASRSDRDGIRPGHF

V: TRBV3-1
length: 12
D: -
size: many
J: TRBJ2-1
DNA: TGTGCCAGCAGCCAAGCCGCTAATGAGCAGTTCTTC
CDR3: CASSQAANEQFF

V: TRBV6-2/TRBV6-3
length: 13
D: -
size: -
J: TRBJ1-2
DNA: TGTGCCAGCAGTTACGGGACGGTTATAGGCTACACCTTC
CDR3: CASSYGTVIGYTF

V: TRBV5-4
length: 14
D: TRBD1
size: many
J: TRBJ1-6
DNA: TGTGCCAGCAGCGTGACAGGGGATAATTCACCCCTCCACTTT
CDR3: CASSVTGDNSPLHF

V: TRBV24-1
length: 13
D: -
size: many
J: TRBJ1-1
DNA: TGTGCCACCAGGCGTACAGGGAACACTGAAGCTTTCTTT
CDR3: CATRRTGNTEAFF

V: TRBV2
length: 16
D: TRBD2
size: many
J: TRBJ2-3
DNA: TGTGCCAGCAGGCGTCTAGCGGGGACTGGCACAGATACGCAGTATTTT
CDR3: CASRRLAGTGTDTQYF

V: TRBV20-1
length: 14
D: TRBD1
size: many
J: TRBJ2-7
DNA: TGCAGTGCAACCATGGACAGGGGGCCACACGAGCAGTACTTC
CDR3: CSATMDRGPHEQYF

V: TRBV28
length: 19
D: -
size: many
J: TRBJ2-6
DNA: TGTGCCAGCAGCAAGGGGTCTACGAGGTTTCAGTCTGGGGCCAACGTCCTGACTTTC
CDR3: CASSKGSTRFQSGANVLTF

V: TRBV30
length: 12
D: TRBD1
size: many
J: TRBJ1-1
DNA: TGTGCCTGGAACAGGGGGCAAACTGAAGCTTTCTTT
CDR3: CAWNRGQTEAFF

V: TRBV6-1
length: 15
D: -
size: many
J: TRBJ1-1
DNA: TGTGCCAGCACCACCTGGCAGGGAGATTGGACTGAAGCTTTCTTT
CDR3: CASTTWQGDWTEAFF

V: TRBV7-2
length: 17
D: -
size: -
J: TRBJ2-4
DNA: TGTGCCAGCAGCCATACAGGCGGCAGCTCAGCCAAAAACACTCAGTACTTC
CDR3: CASSHTGGSSAKNTQYF

V: TRBV6-1
length: 13
D: TRBD1
size: -
J: TRBJ2-1
DNA: TGTGCCAGCAGGGCCGGACAGGGTGGTAAGCAGTTCTTC
CDR3: CASRAGQGGKQFF

V: TRBV15
length: 16
D: -
size: -
J: TRBJ2-1
DNA: TGTGCCACCAGCAGAGATCTCAGTCCCAACTACAATGAGCAGTTCTTC
CDR3: CATSRDLSPNYNEQFF

V: TRBV11-2
length: 13
D: -
size: many
J: TRBJ1-2
DNA: TGTGCCAGCAGCAGCACAGGGTACTATGGCTACACCTTC
CDR3: CASSSTGYYGYTF

V: TRBV7-2
length: 13
D: -
size: many
J: TRBJ2-7
DNA: TGTGCCAGCAGCCCCCGGGCCGATTACGAGCAGTACTTC
CDR3: CASSPRADYEQYF